The 32 T cell receptor beta chains below come from one sample, sequenced in a study of blood T cell repertoires in COVID-19. Sequencing was performed with immunoSEQ multiplex PCR; in TCRdb, only in-frame clones are kept and a portion is missing. Of some 68,000 clones in the sample, roughly nine tenths are singletons; the top ten hold 3.4%. The material sequenced was peripheral blood. All receptors come from a woman aged 50 to 65 with COVID-19, enrolled during active disease.

The genes are TRBV5-1 and TRBJ2-1; 8 bases agree with TRBD2. Germline V gene sequence: CDR1 SGHRS, CDR2 YFSETQ. The CDR3 runs to 15 residues. V trimming: 4 bases; J trimming: 4 bases; junction bases outside the gene matches: 7. CDR3 bases: TGCGCCAGCAGCGCTACTAGCGGAGGGTACAATGAGCAGTTCTTC. Its translation is CASSATSGGYNEQFF. The full variable domain, with the rest looked up from reference TRBV5-1 and TRBJ2-1, is KAGVTQTPRYLIKTRGQQVTLSCSPISGHRSVSWYQQTPGQGLQFLFEYFSETQRNKGNFPGRFSGRQFSNSRSEMNVSTLELGDSALYLCASSATSGGYNEQFFGPGTRLTVL.

In its sample, this clone was seen a few times. This chain joins TRBV7-9 and TRBJ2-1; 8 bases match TRBD2. The CDR3 has 15 residues. Germline V gives CDR1 SEHNR, CDR2 FQNEAQ (reference sequence). Trimming cost V 0 bases and J 4 bases; bases outside gene matches: 2. CDR3 bases: TGTGCCAGCAGCTTAGCTAGCGGGACGTACAATGAGCAGTTCTTC. This gives the protein CASSLASGTYNEQFF.

In its sample, this clone was seen a few times. The chain employs TRBV5-1 and TRBJ2-7; 13 nucleotides match TRBD2. The germline CDR1 and CDR2 sequences are SGHRS and YFSETQ. V was clipped by 4 bases and J by 0 bases; unmatched bases: 7. The length of the CDR3 is 17 residues. The CDR3 reads CASSRGTSGTYSYEQYF. The CDR3 DNA is TGCGCCAGCAGCAGGGGGACTAGCGGGACCTACTCCTACGAGCAGTACTTC. The complete variable domain, with remaining parts taken from reference TRBV5-1 and TRBJ2-7, reads KAGVTQTPRYLIKTRGQQVTLSCSPISGHRSVSWYQQTPGQGLQFLFEYFSETQRNKGNFPGRFSGRQFSNSRSEMNVSTLELGDSALYLCASSRGTSGTYSYEQYFGPGTRLTVT.

The rearrangement joins TRBV2 to TRBJ1-1, with 8 bases identical to TRBD1. Per the germline V gene, CDR1 is SNHLY and CDR2 is FYNNEI. The length of the CDR3 is 12 residues. The ends lost 6 bases at V and 3 bases at J; junction bases unmatched: 0. The CDR3 DNA is TGTGCCAGCAGACAGGGGGACACTGAAGCTTTCTTT. Protein: CASRQGDTEAFF.

V gene TRBV6-5 combines with J gene TRBJ1-4; 7 bases are shared with TRBD1. With V trimmed by 4 bases and J by 11 bases, 10 bases remained unmatched. This CDR3 is 14 amino acids long. CDR1 is MNHEY and CDR2 is SVGAGI in the germline V gene. The CDR3 DNA is TGTGCCAGCAGTTTATCCGGGACAGCCCTTAAACTGTTTTTT. Its translation: CASSLSGTALKLFF.

The rearrangement uses TRBV11-2 and TRBJ2-7; 9 nucleotides line up with TRBD2. Germline loops: CDR1 SGHAT, CDR2 FQNNGV. The CDR3 has 13 amino acids. The J segment lost 6 bases and the V segment lost 5 bases, leaving 5 bases of the junction unmatched. CDR3 sequence: CASSAGLAGEQYF. CDR3 sequence (DNA): TGTGCCAGCAGCGCGGGACTAGCCGGCGAGCAGTACTTC.

This chain connects TRBV27 to TRBJ1-6, with 7 nucleotides matching TRBD1. The V gene's germline CDR1 is MNHEY and CDR2 SMNVEV (reference sequence). V shed 3 bases and J 9 bases; nucleotides not matched to a gene: 17. This CDR3 is 18 amino acids long. Written as DNA, the CDR3 is TGTGCCAGCAGTTTTTTTGTGACAGGGAATATGTTAGCTTCACCCCTCCACTTT. This encodes CASSFFVTGNMLASPLHF.

In this sample, this clone turned up once. The chain uses TRBV28 and TRBJ1-1, with D maybe TRBD1 (5 bases). V was pared by 7 bases and J by 7 bases, with 19 bases between. The CDR3 consists of 14 residues. Per the germline V gene, CDR1 is MDHEN and CDR2 is SYDVKM. The CDR3 DNA sequence: TGTGCCAGCAAAAGGGTCCGGGGGTACCTTGAAGCTTTCTTT. Its translation is CASKRVRGYLEAFF.

This chain joins TRBV3-1 (or the pseudogene TRBV3-2) and TRBJ2-7; D possibly corresponds to TRBD2 (5 bases). The ends were cut back, 4 bases at V and 4 bases at J, with 23 bases in the middle. The CDR3 runs 17 residues. The germline CDR1 and CDR2 sequences are LGHDT and YNNKEL (reference sequence). The CDR3 DNA reads TGTGCCAGCAGCCCAACCCGATTCGGGCAGAGCGGATACGAGCAGTACTTC. Its protein is CASSPTRFGQSGYEQYF.

V usage is TRBV19 and J usage is TRBJ1-4; D is ambiguous. V was pared by 9 bases and J by 8 bases, with 22 bases between. CDR1 LNHDA and CDR2 SQIVND come from the germline V gene (reference sequence). The CDR3 has 15 amino acids. CDR3 nucleotides: TGTGCCAGGCCAGAACTAGGGAGGGTTGTCGAAAAACTGTTTTTT. It specifies CARPELGRVVEKLFF.

This chain links TRBV20-1 with TRBJ2-3, with a weak D call TRBD1 (6 bases). Per the germline V gene, CDR1 is DFQATT and CDR2 is SNEGSKA (reference sequence). Trimming shortened V by 5 bases and J by 5 bases, and 8 bases separated the two germline ends. This CDR3 is 11 amino acids long. Written as DNA, the CDR3 is TGCAGTGCTCAACAGGGAGATACGCAGTATTTT. Its translation: CSAQQGDTQYF.

A single count supports this clone. The chain employs TRBV20-1 and TRBJ1-1; D is unresolved. Trimming left V 6 bases short and J 5 bases short, with 10 bases between. The CDR3 loop spans 11 amino acids. Germline CDR1 is DFQATT and CDR2 is SNEGSKA (reference sequence). CDR3 sequence reads: CSAPDFTEAFF. CDR3 nucleotide sequence: TGCAGTGCACCGGACTTTACTGAAGCTTTCTTT.

The chain couples TRBV4-2 to TRBJ2-7; possible D gene TRBD2, 5 bases. The ends were cut back, 1 base at V and 5 bases at J, with 12 bases in the middle. The CDR3 has 14 residues. Per germline, CDR1 LGHNA and CDR2 YNFKEQ. The CDR3 bases are TGTGCCAGCAGCCAAGGACCGAGGGCAAACGAGCAGTACTTC. Translated: CASSQGPRANEQYF.

This chain connects TRBV5-1 to TRBJ2-7, with D perhaps matching TRBD1 (6 bases). This CDR3 has 14 residues. Trimming pared 2 bases from V and 4 bases from J, leaving 13 bases between. CDR1 and CDR2 from the germline V gene are SGHRS and YFSETQ. This chain's CDR3 is CASSLVARGYEQYF. CDR3 coding DNA: TGCGCCAGCAGCTTAGTAGCCAGGGGATACGAGCAGTACTTC.

The rearrangement joins TRBV4-2 to TRBJ2-5; 8 bases fit TRBD2. The V segment lost 0 bases and the J segment 4 bases; nucleotides outside the gene matches: 4. Germline CDR1 is LGHNA and CDR2 is YNFKEQ. The CDR3 is made up of 15 amino acids. The CDR3 is CASSQDGTSGETQYF. CDR3 sequence (DNA): TGTGCCAGCAGCCAAGACGGCACTAGCGGAGAGACCCAGTACTTC.

The chain employs TRBV7-2 and TRBJ1-2; TRBD1 might be the D (5 bases). The CDR3 spans 14 residues. Trimming shortened V by 1 base and J by 2 bases, and 8 bases separated the two germline ends. The V gene's germline CDR1 is SGHTA and CDR2 FQGNSA. As DNA, the CDR3 is TGTGCCAGCAGCTTAGGTCGGGGGAACTATGGCTACACCTTC. Translated, it gives CASSLGRGNYGYTF. The whole variable domain, filled in from reference TRBV7-2 and TRBJ1-2, reads GAGVSQSPSNKVTEKGKDVELRCDPISGHTALYWYRQSLGQGLEFLIYFQGNSAPDKSGLPSDRFSAERTGGSVSTLTIQRTQQEDSAVYLCASSLGRGNYGYTFGSGTRLTVV.

The rearrangement joins TRBV6-1 to TRBJ2-2; the D gene is possibly TRBD2 (5 bases). V was shortened by 4 bases and J by 0 bases, with 15 bases between the two germline ends. The CDR3 is 17 residues long. The germline V gene has CDR1 MNHNS and CDR2 SASEGT. The CDR3 spells CASSGTHFFANTGELFF. The CDR3 nucleotides are TGTGCCAGCAGTGGGACTCACTTTTTCGCGAACACCGGGGAGCTGTTTTTT.

This sequence joins TRBV7-2 and TRBJ2-7; 8 bases align to TRBD2. The CDR3 contains 16 residues. Trimming removed 3 bases from V and 0 bases from J; junction bases left unmatched: 7. Germline lookup yields CDR1 SGHTA and CDR2 FQGNSA. CDR3: CASSLTSALSSYEQYF. DNA for the CDR3: TGTGCCAGCAGCTTGACTAGCGCTCTGAGCTCCTACGAGCAGTACTTC. Full variable domain (remainder filled in from reference TRBV7-2 and TRBJ2-7): GAGVSQSPSNKVTEKGKDVELRCDPISGHTALYWYRQSLGQGLEFLIYFQGNSAPDKSGLPSDRFSAERTGGSVSTLTIQRTQQEDSAVYLCASSLTSALSSYEQYFGPGTRLTVT.

The chain employs TRBV7-6 and TRBJ2-7; 12 bases map to TRBD2. This CDR3 has 16 amino acids. Germline V gives CDR1 SGHVS, CDR2 FNYEAQ. V trimming: 1 base; J trimming: 2 bases; junction bases outside the gene matches: 3. CDR3 sequence reads: CASSLDLAGGPYEQYF. The CDR3 nucleotides are TGTGCCAGCAGCTTAGACCTAGCGGGAGGGCCCTACGAGCAGTACTTC. The full variable domain, in which reference TRBV7-6 and TRBJ2-7 provide the parts outside the CDR3, is GAGVSQSPRYKVTKRGQDVALRCDPISGHVSLYWYRQALGQGPEFLTYFNYEAQQDKSGLPNDRFSAERPEGSISTLTIQRTEQRDSAMYRCASSLDLAGGPYEQYFGPGTRLTVT.

The V and J genes are TRBV15 and TRBJ2-5, with 9 bases identical to TRBD2. The CDR3 spans 18 residues. Germline V gene data show CDR1 as LNHNV and CDR2 as YYDKDF (reference sequence). Trimming took 4 bases from V and 6 from J; bases not matched to a gene: 18. The CDR3 is CATSIDKNKASGEKTQYF. CDR3 DNA: TGTGCCACCAGCATAGACAAGAACAAGGCTAGCGGGGAGAAGACCCAGTACTTC.

This rearrangement joins TRBV5-4 to TRBJ2-7; D is possibly TRBD2 (6 bases). The CDR3 totals 15 residues. The germline V gene has CDR1 SGHNT and CDR2 YYREEE (reference sequence). V dropped 2 bases and J dropped 7 bases, with 19 bases sitting between them. The CDR3 sequence is CASSLGRGRAGEQYF. Here the CDR3 DNA reads TGTGCCAGCAGCTTAGGGCGTGGCAGAGCGGGTGAGCAGTACTTC.

This clone occurred once. The rearrangement uses TRBV5-1 and TRBJ2-2, with D perhaps TRBD1 (6 bases). CDR1 and CDR2 (germline): SGHRS, YFSETQ. CDR3 length: 15 residues. V lost 2 bases and J 6 bases, leaving 14 bases between the germline ends. The DNA for the CDR3 is TGCGCCAGCAGCTTAACAGGGCCTACATCCGGGGAGCTGTTTTTT. The encoded protein is CASSLTGPTSGELFF.

The V call is TRBV30, the J call TRBJ1-3; D ambiguous. The CDR3 spans 16 residues. Germline V gives CDR1 GTSNPN, CDR2 SVGIG (reference sequence). The V end was cut by 2 bases, the J end by 0 bases, with 14 bases between. CDR3: CAWSKGIGGSGNTIYF. The CDR3 bases are TGTGCCTGGAGTAAAGGAATCGGAGGCTCTGGAAACACCATATATTTT.

The genes are TRBV24-1 and TRBJ1-3; D might be TRBD1 (6 bases). CDR1 and CDR2 from the germline V gene are KGHDR and SFDVKD. The CDR3 contains 13 residues. Between the trimmed V and J ends, which lost 2 bases and 12 bases, there was a span of 13 bases. The CDR3 DNA follows: TGTGCCACCAGTGATTCAGGACAGCCGATCATATATTTT. It codes for CATSDSGQPIIYF.

This sequence joins TRBV7-3 and TRBJ2-3, with 9 bases that match TRBD2. The V gene end was trimmed by 4 bases and the J gene end by 7 bases; junction bases not matched to a gene: 15. Germline assignment: CDR1 SGHTA and CDR2 FQGTGA. The CDR3 totals 17 residues. The CDR3 DNA is TGTGCCAGCAGCTCCTCCGGGGGTAGCGGGAGCCCTAATACGCAGTATTTT. Protein: CASSSSGGSGSPNTQYF. The full variable domain, completed using reference TRBV7-3 and TRBJ2-3, is GAGVSQTPSNKVTEKGKYVELRCDPISGHTALYWYRQSLGQGPEFLIYFQGTGAADDSGLPNDRFFAVRPEGSVSTLKIQRTERGDSAVYLCASSSSGGSGSPNTQYFGPGTRLTVL.

The chain recombines TRBV30 with TRBJ2-1; unclear D gene. Germline V gene sequence: CDR1 GTSNPN, CDR2 SVGIG (reference sequence). This CDR3 is 13 amino acids long. V shed 2 bases and J shed 0 bases, with 5 bases lying between them. The CDR3 reads CAWSTVSYNEQFF. The CDR3 DNA reads as TGTGCCTGGAGTACAGTCTCCTACAATGAGCAGTTCTTC. Together with reference TRBV30 and TRBJ2-1, the CDR3 gives the full variable domain: SQTIHQWPATLVQPVGSPLSLECTVEGTSNPNLYWYRQAAGRGLQLLFYSVGIGQISSEVPQNLSASRPQDRQFILSSKKLLLSDSGFYLCAWSTVSYNEQFFGPGTRLTVL.

The chain is built from TRBV9 and TRBJ2-5, with 10 bases aligning to TRBD1. Losses at the gene ends were 2 bases for V and 4 bases for J; bases not matched to a gene: 2. CDR1 SGDLS and CDR2 YYNGEE come from the germline V gene. The CDR3 covers 14 residues. CDR3 bases: TGTGCCAGCAGCGTGACAGGGGGCACAGAGACCCAGTACTTC. Amino acids: CASSVTGGTETQYF.

V and J are TRBV27 and TRBJ2-7; TRBD1 matches 11 bases. The CDR3 spans 16 residues. With 0 bases clipped from V and 6 bases from J, the junction kept 7 bases outside the gene matches. Germline V gene data show CDR1 as MNHEY and CDR2 as SMNVEV (reference sequence). The DNA for the CDR3 is TGTGCCAGCAGTTTATCGGGAGGACAGGGGGCAGTCGAGCAGTACTTC. This translates into CASSLSGGQGAVEQYF.

The chain employs TRBV19 and TRBJ2-1, with 9 bases aligning to TRBD2. The CDR3 is 17 amino acids. Germline V gives CDR1 LNHDA, CDR2 SQIVND (reference sequence). With 4 bases clipped from V and 5 bases from J, the junction kept 12 bases outside the gene matches. CDR3 nucleotides: TGTGCCAGTAGTAAATTAGCGGGGGCCTCTCGGGACAATGAGCAGTTCTTC. Amino acid sequence: CASSKLAGASRDNEQFF.

The J gene is TRBJ1-5, the V gene TRBV5-5; unclear D gene. CDR3 length: 17 amino acids. CDR1 SGHKS and CDR2 YYEKEE come from the germline V gene (reference sequence). V was shortened by 4 bases and J by 0 bases, with 17 bases between the two germline ends. The CDR3 region is CASSLTEVSYSNQPQHF. The CDR3 DNA follows: TGTGCCAGCAGCCTGACGGAGGTTTCCTATAGCAATCAGCCCCAGCATTTT.

J is TRBJ2-1 and V is TRBV6-2 or TRBV6-3; no definite D call. Germline V gene data show CDR1 as MNHEY and CDR2 as SVGEGT. V shed 3 bases and J shed 13 bases, with 13 bases lying between them. The CDR3 totals 12 residues. CDR3 nucleotides: TGTGCCAGCAGTTATCCCAGCGCAAATCAGTTCTTC. Protein product: CASSYPSANQFF.

The CDR3 reads CASRKGTSGSIYEQFF. CDR3 nucleotides: TGTGCCAGCAGAAAAGGGACTAGCGGGAGTATTTATGAGCAGTTCTTC. The chain has TRBV11-2 and TRBJ2-1; TRBD2 aligns across 14 bases. V shed 6 bases and J 8 bases; nucleotides not matched to a gene: 9. CDR3 length: 16 amino acids. Germline assignment: CDR1 SGHAT and CDR2 FQNNGV.